The 8 T cell receptor beta chains below were found in one sample sequenced in a study of blood T cell repertoires in COVID-19. Generated by immunoSEQ multiplex PCR, the TCRdb table keeps only in-frame clones and is missing some. The sample yields 150,000 or so clones, 85% to 95% seen once. Sequenced input: peripheral blood. The receptors derive from a woman aged 50 to 60 with acute or convalescent COVID-19.

This clone was detected only a few times. This chain uses TRBV13 with TRBJ2-7; a possible D gene is TRBD1 (5 bases). V shed 5 bases and J shed 7 bases, with 21 bases lying between them. The CDR3 is 15 residues long. Germline V gene data show CDR1 as PRHDT and CDR2 as FYEKMQ (reference sequence). This CDR3 is CASSPPRKGMKEQYF. The CDR3 region has the DNA TGTGCCAGCAGCCCCCCCCGGAAGGGGATGAAGGAGCAGTACTTC.

J is TRBJ2-3 and V is TRBV7-9; a possible D gene is TRBD2 (6 bases). Germline CDR1 and CDR2: SEHNR and FQNEAQ (reference sequence). The V end lost 3 bases, the J end lost 1 base, and 11 bases lay between the germline ends. The CDR3 spans 15 residues. CDR3 in amino acids: CASSFIAARTDTQYF. CDR3 coding DNA: TGTGCCAGCAGCTTTATAGCGGCGCGCACAGATACGCAGTATTTT. Looking up the rest from reference TRBV7-9 and TRBJ2-3 gives the full variable domain: DTGVSQNPRHKITKRGQNVTFRCDPISEHNRLYWYRQTLGQGPEFLTYFQNEAQLEKSRLLSDRFSAERPKGSFSTLEIQRTEQGDSAMYLCASSFIAARTDTQYFGPGTRLTVL.

This clone was detected a few times. The V and J genes are TRBV19 and TRBJ2-7; a weak D match, TRBD2 (6 bases). The V end lost 4 bases, the J end lost 2 bases, and 18 bases lay between the germline ends. Germline V lookup: CDR1 LNHDA, CDR2 SQIVND (reference sequence). There are 16 residues in the CDR3. The CDR3 is CASSTFPGRGPYEQYF. CDR3 nucleotides: TGTGCCAGTAGTACCTTCCCGGGGCGGGGCCCCTACGAGCAGTACTTC.

The rearrangement joins TRBV4-3 to TRBJ2-7, with 8 bases fitting TRBD1. Germline CDR1 is LGHNA and CDR2 is YSLEER. The V and J ends lost 1 base and 2 bases, in that order; junction bases with no gene match: 4. The CDR3 consists of 15 residues. The CDR3 here is CASSQAATGAYEQYF. The CDR3, as DNA: TGCGCCAGCAGCCAAGCCGCGACAGGGGCCTACGAGCAGTACTTC.

V is TRBV12-3 or TRBV12-4 and J is TRBJ1-2; D might be TRBD1 (5 bases). The CDR3 extends over 13 amino acids. The germline V and J ends were trimmed by 3 bases and 7 bases, with 12 bases remaining between them. The CDR3 sequence: CASSFQGASGYTF. CDR3 in DNA: TGTGCCAGCAGTTTCCAAGGGGCCAGTGGCTACACCTTC.

The chain links TRBV28 to TRBJ2-7; TRBD2 agrees at 7 bases. V lost 6 bases and J lost 0; bases outside the gene matches: 8. The CDR3 sequence is 15 residues long. The germline gives CDR1 MDHEN, CDR2 SYDVKM. The CDR3 reads CASRDVLASSYEQYF. The CDR3 DNA follows: TGTGCCAGCAGAGACGTACTAGCGTCCTCCTACGAGCAGTACTTC.

This clone is a singleton in its sample. This chain uses TRBV5-1 with TRBJ1-5; TRBD1 matches at 9 bases. Trimming at V came to 4 bases and at J to 9 bases, leaving 11 bases not matched to a gene. The CDR3 loop spans 15 amino acids. CDR1 SGHRS and CDR2 YFSETQ come from the germline V gene. CDR3 sequence: CASSEGQGAYWPQHF. The CDR3 DNA sequence: TGCGCCAGCAGCGAGGGACAGGGCGCATACTGGCCCCAGCATTTT.

The chain has TRBV6-6 and TRBJ1-3; 7 nucleotides align to TRBD1. Trimming cost V 4 bases and J 0 bases; bases outside gene matches: 3. CDR1 and CDR2 (germline): MNHNY, SVGAGI (reference sequence). This CDR3 spans 15 amino acids. The CDR3 sequence is CASSWGQSSGNTIYF. CDR3 sequence (DNA): TGTGCCAGCAGTTGGGGACAGAGCTCTGGAAACACCATATATTTT.